A single sample is the source of the 21 T cell receptor beta chains below, sequenced in a study of vaccination and CD4 T cells after COVID-19. The antigens of these receptors remain unknown. The Oncomine TCR Beta short-read assay generated sequence data from the DNA of cultured CD4+ T cells. TCRdb processed the PCR reads anew with MiXCR; each CDR3 protein has one entry. Of 10,000 to 15,000 distinct CDR3 sequences listed, 64% are singletons. Treatment specified: 10-day PBMC culture with coronavirus spike peptide pools or control peptides (ViraFEST assay). Sequencing used CD4+ T cells from blood, cultured in vitro. These receptors came from a human donor who had recovered from COVID-19.

This chain joins TRBV7-2 and TRBJ1-5; D unclear. Germline CDR1 SGHTA, CDR2 FQGNSA. The CDR3 covers 14 residues. With 5 bases removed from V and 2 bases from J, the gap between germline ends came to 10 bases. CDR3 nucleotides: TGTGCCAGCAGCGTGTACAGAGGCAATCAGCCCCAGCATTTT. It encodes CASSVYRGNQPQHF.

This clonotype was counted a few times. An end of the junction differs from the germline gene, which may be a read error. V gene TRBV7-9 combines with J gene TRBJ2-1; no clear D gene. The CDR3 spans 14 residues. Germline CDR1 and CDR2: SEHNR and FQNEAQ (reference sequence). CDR3 sequence: CASRKAGEDKEQFF. For the CDR3, the DNA is TGTGCCAGCAGGAAAGCAGGTGAAGACAAAGAGCAGTTCTTC.

By share of the sample, this clonotype is medium-sized (0.01 to 0.1%). V usage is TRBV12-3 or TRBV12-4 and J usage is TRBJ2-7; no definite D call. V gave up 2 bases and J gave up 6 bases, with 20 bases separating them. The CDR3 extends over 16 amino acids. This chain's CDR3 is CASSLHVPGPDGEQYF. CDR3 bases: TGTGCCAGCAGTTTACATGTCCCTGGGCCCGACGGCGAGCAGTACTTC.

The chain combines TRBV20-1 with TRBJ1-2, with 7 bases lining up with TRBD1. The germline V gene has CDR1 DFQATT and CDR2 SNEGSKA (reference sequence). CDR3 length: 11 residues. V lost 6 bases and J lost 8; bases outside the gene matches: 6. The CDR3 here is CSADAGGGYTF. The CDR3 nucleotides read TGCAGTGCAGACGCAGGGGGAGGCTACACCTTC.

This chain links TRBV11-1 with TRBJ1-1, with TRBD1 identical over 8 bases. This CDR3 has 14 residues. V was pared by 3 bases and J by 1 base, with 1 base of the junction left unmatched. Germline CDR1 SGHAT, CDR2 FQDESV (reference sequence). CDR3 DNA sequence: TGTGCCAGCAGCTTCGGACAGGGGAACACTGAAGCTTTCTTT. This translates into CASSFGQGNTEAFF.

Remarks on this clonotype: The junction does not match germline at one end; this may be a read error. This chain links TRBV30 with TRBJ1-1; 8 nucleotides match TRBD1. Germline-derived CDR1 and CDR2 are GTSNPN and SVGIG (reference sequence). There are 10 residues in the CDR3. CDR3 sequence (DNA): TGTGCCTGGAGTGGGGACAGGCCCAGTTTT. Translation gives CAWSGDRPSF.

The CDR3 protein is CASRGTGNTGELFF. Here the CDR3 DNA reads TGTGCCAGCAGAGGGACAGGGAACACCGGGGAGCTGTTTTTT. This chain joins TRBV21-1 and TRBJ2-2; the table's D call of TRBD1 was not tested on the DNA. TRBV21-1 is a documented pseudogene. The CDR3 contains 14 residues.

This clonotype has more than one count but fewer than ten. The chain employs TRBV7-8 and TRBJ2-1; weak D call: TRBD1 (5 bases). With 5 bases removed from V and 4 bases from J, the gap between germline ends came to 12 bases. Germline values: CDR1 SGHVS, CDR2 FQNEAQ. This CDR3 has 14 residues. Written as DNA, the CDR3 is TGTGCCAGCAGCGCCCGACAGAGTTACAATGAGCAGTTCTTC. Amino acids: CASSARQSYNEQFF.

This chain connects TRBV6-1 to TRBJ1-2; 8 positions agree with TRBD1. CDR3 size: 15 residues. The V gene end was trimmed by 6 bases and the J gene end by 2 bases; junction bases not matched to a gene: 8. The germline V gene has CDR1 MNHNS and CDR2 SASEGT. CDR3 protein: CASSAKTGANYGYTF. The CDR3 bases are TGTGCCAGCAGCGCTAAGACAGGGGCAAACTATGGCTACACCTTC.

The CDR3 DNA sequence: TGCGCCAGCAGCCAAGTGATTCCTACTTATGGCTACACCTTC. Translated: CASSQVIPTYGYTF. The chain combines TRBV4-1 with TRBJ1-2; D gene unclear. From germline, CDR1 is MGHRA and CDR2 YSYEKL. V was shortened by 1 base and J by 5 bases, with 11 bases between the two germline ends. The length of the CDR3 is 14 residues.

Written as DNA, the CDR3 is TGTGCCAGCAGTTCTCCGGGACAGGGAGGCTATGGCTACACCTTC. It codes for CASSSPGQGGYGYTF. The rearrangement joins TRBV27 to TRBJ1-2, with 9 bases that match TRBD1. CDR3 length equals 15 residues. The V gene end was trimmed by 4 bases and the J gene end by 4 bases; junction bases not matched to a gene: 7. Germline V lookup: CDR1 MNHEY, CDR2 SMNVEV (reference sequence).

This chain links TRBV20-1 with TRBJ2-4; no definite D call. The CDR3 extends over 13 amino acids. Germline CDR1 DFQATT, CDR2 SNEGSKA (reference sequence). Trimming cost V 3 bases and J 2 bases, with 8 bases left between them. CDR3 DNA: TGCAGTGCTAGCTCTTCCCCCAAAAACATTCAGTACTTC. Amino acids: CSASSSPKNIQYF.

This rearrangement joins TRBV30 to TRBJ1-1; D not resolved. Deletions cut 2 bases from V and 6 bases from J, with 7 bases between. The CDR3 covers 11 residues. Germline CDR1 GTSNPN, CDR2 SVGIG (reference sequence). CDR3: CAWSRIAEAFF. The CDR3 DNA reads TGTGCCTGGAGTCGAATCGCTGAAGCTTTCTTT.

V gene TRBV27 combines with J gene TRBJ1-4, with 7 bases identical to TRBD1. Trimming took 5 bases from V and 5 from J; bases not matched to a gene: 8. The V gene's germline CDR1 is MNHEY and CDR2 SMNVEV (reference sequence). The CDR3 is 15 residues long. The chain's CDR3 is CASSAPGQRNEKLFF. The CDR3 DNA follows: TGTGCCAGCAGTGCACCGGGACAGAGAAATGAAAAACTGTTTTTT.

CDR3 bases: TGCAGTGCCCGCGGAGCGCACACAGATACGCAGTATTTT. It specifies CSARGAHTDTQYF. The V gene is TRBV20-1, the J gene TRBJ2-3; no clear D. The CDR3 length is 13 residues. Per germline, CDR1 DFQATT and CDR2 SNEGSKA (reference sequence). The V end lost 6 bases, the J end lost 2 bases, and 12 bases lay between the germline ends.

The chain carries TRBV7-8 and TRBJ2-7, with 8 bases lining up with TRBD2. The length of the CDR3 is 16 residues. Germline assignment: CDR1 SGHVS and CDR2 FQNEAQ. The trim removed 5 bases at V and 5 bases at J, leaving 14 bases unmatched. Written as DNA, the CDR3 is TGTGCCAGCAGCGCGCGAGCGGGAGTAAAGCAAAACGAGCAGTACTTC. This translates into CASSARAGVKQNEQYF. The full variable domain, with the rest looked up from reference TRBV7-8 and TRBJ2-7, is GAGVSQSPRYKVAKRGQDVALRCDPISGHVSLFWYQQALGQGPEFLTYFQNEAQLDKSGLPSDRFFAERPEGSVSTLKIQRTQQEDSAVYLCASSARAGVKQNEQYFGPGTRLTVT.

J is TRBJ1-1 and V is TRBV27, with 7 bases fitting TRBD1. Germline CDR1 MNHEY, CDR2 SMNVEV (reference sequence). The CDR3 has 14 residues. V shed 6 bases, J shed 7 bases, and the junction held 11 bases outside the gene matches. The CDR3 region is CASSIGNRGSEAFF. The CDR3 nucleotides are TGTGCCAGCAGCATAGGCAACAGGGGAAGTGAAGCTTTCTTT.

The chain couples TRBV2 to TRBJ1-2; D might be TRBD1 (5 bases). V was trimmed by 2 bases and J by 7 bases, leaving 14 bases between them. The CDR3 spans 14 residues. Germline V gene sequence: CDR1 SNHLY, CDR2 FYNNEI. The CDR3 bases are TGTGCCAGCAGTGAATTGGTCCCGAGGGGTGGCTACACCTTC. It codes for CASSELVPRGGYTF.

The chain employs TRBV20-1 and TRBJ1-6, with TRBD1 identical over 11 bases. The CDR3 is made up of 14 amino acids. The junction had 7 bases not matched to a gene; V was cut back by 7 bases and J by 8 bases. Per germline, CDR1 DFQATT and CDR2 SNEGSKA (reference sequence). CDR3 sequence: CSVSGQGEYSPLHF. The CDR3 bases are TGCAGTGTTTCGGGACAGGGGGAATATTCACCCCTCCACTTT.

This sequence joins TRBV7-8 and TRBJ2-3; D gene ambiguous. V was shortened by 5 bases and J by 6 bases, with 9 bases between the two germline ends. This CDR3 has 12 residues. In germline, CDR1 is SGHVS, CDR2 FQNEAQ. CDR3 region: CASSPGADTQYF. In DNA form, the CDR3 reads TGTGCCAGCAGCCCCGGAGCCGATACGCAGTATTTT.

This chain uses TRBV5-6 with TRBJ1-4; maybe TRBD1 (6 bases). This CDR3 has 16 amino acids. With 4 bases removed from V and 9 bases from J, the gap between germline ends came to 22 bases. Germline CDR1 is SGHDT and CDR2 is YYEEEE. This CDR3 is CASSIRPGQGLQKLFF. CDR3 nucleotides: TGTGCCAGCAGCATCCGACCGGGACAAGGGTTACAAAAACTGTTTTTT. Filled out from reference TRBV5-6 and TRBJ1-4, the complete variable domain reads DAGVTQSPTHLIKTRGQQVTLRCSPKSGHDTVSWYQQALGQGPQFIFQYYEEEERQRGNFPDRFSGHQFPNYSSELNVNALLLGDSALYLCASSIRPGQGLQKLFFGSGTQLSVL.